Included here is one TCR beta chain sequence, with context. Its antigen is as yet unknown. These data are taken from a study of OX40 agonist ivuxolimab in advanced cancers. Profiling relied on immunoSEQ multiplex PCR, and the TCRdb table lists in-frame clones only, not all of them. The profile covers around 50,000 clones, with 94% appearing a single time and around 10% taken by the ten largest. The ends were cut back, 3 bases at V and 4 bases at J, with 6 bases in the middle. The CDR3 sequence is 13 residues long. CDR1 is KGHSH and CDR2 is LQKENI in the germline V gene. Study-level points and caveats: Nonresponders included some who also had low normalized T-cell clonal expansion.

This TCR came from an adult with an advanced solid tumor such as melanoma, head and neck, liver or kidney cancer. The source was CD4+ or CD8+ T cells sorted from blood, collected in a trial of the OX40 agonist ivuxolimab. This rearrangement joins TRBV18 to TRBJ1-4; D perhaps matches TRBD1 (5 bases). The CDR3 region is CASSPGGNEKLFF. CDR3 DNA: TGTGCCAGCTCACCTGGGGGTAATGAAAAACTGTTTTTT.